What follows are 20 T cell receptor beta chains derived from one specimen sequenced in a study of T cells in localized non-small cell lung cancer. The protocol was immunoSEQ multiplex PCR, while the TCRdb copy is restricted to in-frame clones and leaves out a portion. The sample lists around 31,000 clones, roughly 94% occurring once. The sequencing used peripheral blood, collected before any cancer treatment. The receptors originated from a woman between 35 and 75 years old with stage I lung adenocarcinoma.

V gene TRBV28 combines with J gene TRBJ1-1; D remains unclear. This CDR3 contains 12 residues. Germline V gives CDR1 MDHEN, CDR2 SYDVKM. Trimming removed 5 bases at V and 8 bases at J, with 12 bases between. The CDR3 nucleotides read TGTGCCAGCAGTCTCCGGGTAACCGAAGCTTTCTTT. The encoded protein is CASSLRVTEAFF.

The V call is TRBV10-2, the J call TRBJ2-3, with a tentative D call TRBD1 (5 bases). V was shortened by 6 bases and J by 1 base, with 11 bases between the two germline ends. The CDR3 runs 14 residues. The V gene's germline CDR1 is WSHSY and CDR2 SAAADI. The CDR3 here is CASRPQVRTDTQYF. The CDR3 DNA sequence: TGCGCCAGCAGGCCACAGGTACGCACAGATACGCAGTATTTT.

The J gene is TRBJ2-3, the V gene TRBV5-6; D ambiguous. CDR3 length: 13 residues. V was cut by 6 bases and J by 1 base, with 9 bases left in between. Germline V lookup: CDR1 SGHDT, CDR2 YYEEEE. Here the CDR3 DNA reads TGTGCCAGCACCCCTTGGGGCACAGATACGCAGTATTTT. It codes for CASTPWGTDTQYF.

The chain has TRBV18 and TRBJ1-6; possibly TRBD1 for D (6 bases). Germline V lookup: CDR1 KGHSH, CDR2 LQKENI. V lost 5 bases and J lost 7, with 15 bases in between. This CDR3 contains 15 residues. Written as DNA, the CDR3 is TGTGCCAGCTCATTCCAGGACAGACAAAATTCACCCCTCCACTTT. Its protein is CASSFQDRQNSPLHF. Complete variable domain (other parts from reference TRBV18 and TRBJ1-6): NAGVMQNPRHLVRRRGQEARLRCSPMKGHSHVYWYRQLPEEGLKFMVYLQKENIIDESGMPKERFSAEFPKEGPSILRIQQVVRGDSAAYFCASSFQDRQNSPLHFGNGTRLTVT.

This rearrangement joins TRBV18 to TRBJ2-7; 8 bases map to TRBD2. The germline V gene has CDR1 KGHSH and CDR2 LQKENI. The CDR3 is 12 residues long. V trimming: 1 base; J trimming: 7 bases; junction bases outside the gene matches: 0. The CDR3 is CASSPLAGEQYF. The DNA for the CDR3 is TGTGCCAGCTCACCACTAGCGGGGGAGCAGTACTTC. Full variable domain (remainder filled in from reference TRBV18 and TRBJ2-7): NAGVMQNPRHLVRRRGQEARLRCSPMKGHSHVYWYRQLPEEGLKFMVYLQKENIIDESGMPKERFSAEFPKEGPSILRIQQVVRGDSAAYFCASSPLAGEQYFGPGTRLTVT.

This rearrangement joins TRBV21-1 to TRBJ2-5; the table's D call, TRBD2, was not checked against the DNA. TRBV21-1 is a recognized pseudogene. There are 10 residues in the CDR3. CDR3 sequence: CASSNKTQYF. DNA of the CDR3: TGTGCCAGCAGCAATAAGACCCAGTACTTC.

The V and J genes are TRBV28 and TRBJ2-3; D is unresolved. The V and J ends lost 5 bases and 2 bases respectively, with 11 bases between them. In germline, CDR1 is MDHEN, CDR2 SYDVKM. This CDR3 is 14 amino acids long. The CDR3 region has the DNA TGTGCCAGCAGTCCCCCGGCAGCCACAGATACGCAGTATTTT. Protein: CASSPPAATDTQYF. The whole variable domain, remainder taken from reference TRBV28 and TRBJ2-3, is DVKVTQSSRYLVKRTGEKVFLECVQDMDHENMFWYRQDPGLGLRLIYFSYDVKMKEKGDIPEGYSVSREKKERFSLILESASTNQTSMYLCASSPPAATDTQYFGPGTRLTVL.

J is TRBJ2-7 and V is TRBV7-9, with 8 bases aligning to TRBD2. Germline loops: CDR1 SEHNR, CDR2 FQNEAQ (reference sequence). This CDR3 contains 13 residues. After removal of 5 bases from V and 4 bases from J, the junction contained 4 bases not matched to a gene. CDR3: CASSHGGAYEQYF. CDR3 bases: TGTGCCAGCAGCCACGGGGGGGCTTACGAGCAGTACTTC.

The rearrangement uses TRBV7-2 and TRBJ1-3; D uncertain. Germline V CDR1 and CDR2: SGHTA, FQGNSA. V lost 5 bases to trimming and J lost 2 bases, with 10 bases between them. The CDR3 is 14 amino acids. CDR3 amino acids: CASSRKGPGNTIYF. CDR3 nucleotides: TGTGCCAGCAGCCGCAAGGGCCCTGGAAACACCATATATTTT.

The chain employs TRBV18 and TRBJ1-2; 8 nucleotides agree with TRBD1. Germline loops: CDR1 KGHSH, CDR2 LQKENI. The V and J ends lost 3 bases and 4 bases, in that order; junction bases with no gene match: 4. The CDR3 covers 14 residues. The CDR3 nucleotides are TGTGCCAGCTCACCCGACAGGGGAATCTATGGCTACACCTTC. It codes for CASSPDRGIYGYTF.

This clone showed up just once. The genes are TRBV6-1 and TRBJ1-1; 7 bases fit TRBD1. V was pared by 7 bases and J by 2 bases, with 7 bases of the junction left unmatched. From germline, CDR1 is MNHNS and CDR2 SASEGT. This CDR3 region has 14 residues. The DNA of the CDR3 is TGTGCCAGCAAACTGACAGGGTTTAACACTGAAGCTTTCTTT. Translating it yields CASKLTGFNTEAFF.

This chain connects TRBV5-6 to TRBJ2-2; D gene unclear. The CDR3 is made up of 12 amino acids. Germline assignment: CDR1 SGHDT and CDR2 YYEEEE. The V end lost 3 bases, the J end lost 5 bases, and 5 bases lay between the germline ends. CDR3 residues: CASSSRTGELFF. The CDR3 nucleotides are TGTGCCAGCAGCTCTAGGACCGGGGAGCTGTTTTTT.

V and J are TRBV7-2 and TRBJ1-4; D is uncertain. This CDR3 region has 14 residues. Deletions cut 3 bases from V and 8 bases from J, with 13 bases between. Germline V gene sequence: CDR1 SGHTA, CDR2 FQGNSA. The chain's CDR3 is CASSLTSEVEKLFF. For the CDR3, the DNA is TGTGCCAGCAGCTTGACTTCGGAGGTAGAAAAACTGTTTTTT.

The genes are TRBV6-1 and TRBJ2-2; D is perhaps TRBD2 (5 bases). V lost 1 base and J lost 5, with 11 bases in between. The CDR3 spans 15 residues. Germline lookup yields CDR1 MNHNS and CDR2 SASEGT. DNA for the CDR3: TGTGCCAGCAGTGAAGGCGGGTGGGGTACCGGGGAGCTGTTTTTT. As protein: CASSEGGWGTGELFF.

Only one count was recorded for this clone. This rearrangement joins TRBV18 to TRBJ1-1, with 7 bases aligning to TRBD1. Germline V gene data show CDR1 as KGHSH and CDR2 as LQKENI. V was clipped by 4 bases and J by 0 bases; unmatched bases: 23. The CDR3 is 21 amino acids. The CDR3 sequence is CASSRNPPLRQGRVLNTEAFF. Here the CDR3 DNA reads TGTGCCAGCTCACGCAACCCTCCTCTCAGACAGGGACGGGTGTTGAACACTGAAGCTTTCTTT. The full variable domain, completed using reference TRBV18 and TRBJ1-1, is NAGVMQNPRHLVRRRGQEARLRCSPMKGHSHVYWYRQLPEEGLKFMVYLQKENIIDESGMPKERFSAEFPKEGPSILRIQQVVRGDSAAYFCASSRNPPLRQGRVLNTEAFFGQGTRLTVV.

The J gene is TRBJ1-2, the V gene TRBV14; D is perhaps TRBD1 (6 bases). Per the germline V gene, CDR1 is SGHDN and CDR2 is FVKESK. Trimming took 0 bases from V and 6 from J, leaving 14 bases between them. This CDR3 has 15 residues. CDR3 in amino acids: CASSQDRAGGNGYTF. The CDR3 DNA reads TGTGCCAGCAGCCAAGACAGAGCGGGGGGCAATGGCTACACCTTC.

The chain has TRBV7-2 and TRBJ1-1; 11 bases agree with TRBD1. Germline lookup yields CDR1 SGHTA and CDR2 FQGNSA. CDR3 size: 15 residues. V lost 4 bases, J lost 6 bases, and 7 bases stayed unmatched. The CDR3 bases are TGTGCCAGCAGCTGGTTAGGACAGGGGGCGTCTGAAGCTTTCTTT. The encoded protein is CASSWLGQGASEAFF.

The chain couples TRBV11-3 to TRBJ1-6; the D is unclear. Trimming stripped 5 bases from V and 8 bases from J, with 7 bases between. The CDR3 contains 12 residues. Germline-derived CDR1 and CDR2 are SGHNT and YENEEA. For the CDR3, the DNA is TGTGCCAGCAGCCCGCCAGATTCACCCCTCCACTTT. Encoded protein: CASSPPDSPLHF.

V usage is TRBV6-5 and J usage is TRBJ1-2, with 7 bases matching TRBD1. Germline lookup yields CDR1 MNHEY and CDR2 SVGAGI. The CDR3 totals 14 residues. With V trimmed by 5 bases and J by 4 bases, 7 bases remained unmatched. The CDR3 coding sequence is TGTGCCAGCAGTCAATCCCAGGGGGGCTATGGCTACACCTTC. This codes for CASSQSQGGYGYTF.

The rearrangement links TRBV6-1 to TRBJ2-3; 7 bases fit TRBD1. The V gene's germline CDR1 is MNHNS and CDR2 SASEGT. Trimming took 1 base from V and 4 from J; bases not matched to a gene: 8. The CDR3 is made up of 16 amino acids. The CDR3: CASSEDRRQGPDTQYF. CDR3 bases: TGTGCCAGCAGTGAAGATCGGCGACAGGGTCCAGATACGCAGTATTTT.